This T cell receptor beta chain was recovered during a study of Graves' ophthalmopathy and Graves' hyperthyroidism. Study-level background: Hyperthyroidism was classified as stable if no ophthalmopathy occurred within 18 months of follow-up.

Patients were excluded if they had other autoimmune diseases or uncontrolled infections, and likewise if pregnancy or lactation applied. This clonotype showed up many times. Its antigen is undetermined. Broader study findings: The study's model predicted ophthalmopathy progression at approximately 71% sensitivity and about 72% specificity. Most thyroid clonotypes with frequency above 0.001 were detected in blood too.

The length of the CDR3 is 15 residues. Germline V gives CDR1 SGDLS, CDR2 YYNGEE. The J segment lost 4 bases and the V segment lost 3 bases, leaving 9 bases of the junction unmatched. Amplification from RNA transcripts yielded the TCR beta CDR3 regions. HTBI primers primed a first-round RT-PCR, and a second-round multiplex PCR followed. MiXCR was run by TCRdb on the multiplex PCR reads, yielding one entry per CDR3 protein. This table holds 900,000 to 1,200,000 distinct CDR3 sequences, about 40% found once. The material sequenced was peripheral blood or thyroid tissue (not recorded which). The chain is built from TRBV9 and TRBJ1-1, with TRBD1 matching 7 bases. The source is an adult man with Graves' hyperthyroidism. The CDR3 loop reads CASSAPGQVGTEAFF. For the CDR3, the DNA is TGTGCCAGCAGCGCCCCAGGACAGGTCGGCACTGAAGCTTTCTTT.